This T cell receptor beta chain was identified in a study of CD8 T cells in ankylosing spondylitis. TCRdb analysed the 5' RACE reads with MiXCR anew, one entry per CDR3 protein. Among approximately 220,000 distinct CDR3 sequences, about 10% were seen once, and the ten largest hold about 19%. This clonotype was seen ten or more times. What it binds is unknown. Overall study results and limits: Within ankylosing spondylitis blood, a TCR beta motif made up of under 10 highly homologous variants appeared to be characteristic.

V was pared by 5 bases and J by 0 bases, with 16 bases between. CDR1 SGHDN and CDR2 FVKESK come from the germline V gene. This CDR3 contains 17 residues. This clonotype was obtained from a male donor with ankylosing spondylitis or in good health (not recorded which). The sample consisted of blood, either unsorted or a sorted T cell fraction (not recorded which). The gene calls are TRBV14 and TRBJ2-2, with D possibly being TRBD2 (5 bases). The CDR3 protein is CASSIPRPGTNTGELFF. In DNA form, the CDR3 reads TGTGCCAGCAGCATCCCCCGCCCGGGAACGAACACCGGGGAGCTGTTTTTT.